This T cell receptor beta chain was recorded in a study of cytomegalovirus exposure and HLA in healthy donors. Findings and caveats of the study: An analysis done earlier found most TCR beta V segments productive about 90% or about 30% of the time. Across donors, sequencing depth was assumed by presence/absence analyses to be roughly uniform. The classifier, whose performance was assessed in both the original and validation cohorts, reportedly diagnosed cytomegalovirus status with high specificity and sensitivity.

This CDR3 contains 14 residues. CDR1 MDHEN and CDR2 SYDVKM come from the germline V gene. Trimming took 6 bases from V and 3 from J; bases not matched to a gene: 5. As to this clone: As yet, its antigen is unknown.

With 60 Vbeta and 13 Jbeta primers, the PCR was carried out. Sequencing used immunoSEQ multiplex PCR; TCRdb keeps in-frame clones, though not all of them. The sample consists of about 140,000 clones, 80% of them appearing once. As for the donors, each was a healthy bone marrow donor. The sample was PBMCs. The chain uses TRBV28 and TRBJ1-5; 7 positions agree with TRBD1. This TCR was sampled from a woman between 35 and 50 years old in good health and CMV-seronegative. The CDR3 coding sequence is TGTGCCAGCAGCGTAGGGGGCCTCAATCAGCCCCAGCATTTT. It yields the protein CASSVGGLNQPQHF.